This TCR beta chain is drawn from a study of T-cell reconstitution after alpha-beta-depleted transplantation in children. This clonotype has at least ten counts. Antigen unknown. This CDR3 comprises 14 residues. The V and J ends lost 2 bases and 2 bases respectively, with 9 bases between them. Germline values: CDR1 MNHEY, CDR2 SMNVEV (reference sequence). Study-level findings and limits: Expanded clones from the graft, numbering several hundred, reportedly supplied alpha-beta T cells about two months after transplant. At day 60, the high TCRbeta diversity found in some patients originated from recipient T cells and thymic progenitors that had survived. The authors attributed T-cell counts and diversity one year after transplant mostly to newly produced T cells.

Researchers prepared the TCRbeta library using unique molecular identifiers, the study reports. One entry per CDR3 protein, called by TCRdb with MiXCR from the PCR reads. The top ten hold 13% to 15% of the sample, which has fewer than 750,000 distinct CDR3 sequences, 23% seen once. This sample comprised PBMCs, mostly from graft donor cells, obtained 360 days after TCRalphabeta/CD19-depleted stem cell transplant. V usage is TRBV27 and J usage is TRBJ1-1, with D unresolved. The source of this sequence is a boy younger than two who had a stem cell transplant for acute myeloid leukemia, so the T cells may come from the graft donor. CDR3 nucleotides: TGTGCCAGCAGTTTAGATTCCAGTAACACTGAAGCTTTCTTT. Its protein is CASSLDSSNTEAFF.